This TCR beta chain came from a study of PD-1 blockade in classical Hodgkin lymphoma. At the level of the study: Patients received nivolumab 3 mg/kg intravenously every 2 weeks.

Study-wide findings and caveats: Those starting nivolumab under 1 year post-ASCT were excluded. Complete responders entered with baseline diversity on par with newly diagnosed patients, the results showed.

Every patient was affected by relapse after autologous stem cell transplantation, while exposure to brentuximab vedotin was not uniform. Best overall response was complete response, partial response or progressive disease in these relapsed/refractory classical Hodgkin lymphoma patients. Data came from immunoSEQ multiplex PCR; TCRdb stores just in-frame clones and leaves some out. The table shows about 23,000 clones, with around 64% occurring only once. With regard to this clone: Its antigen is unidentified.

This CDR3 has 15 residues. Trimming took off 3 bases at V and 7 bases at J, with 18 bases between the two ends. Germline V gene data show CDR1 as LNHDA and CDR2 as SQIVND (reference sequence). J is TRBJ1-2 and V is TRBV19; unclear D gene. The clonotype originates from a human donor with classical Hodgkin lymphoma. The material sequenced was peripheral blood mononuclear cells (PBMCs), taken at baseline. CDR3 sequence: CASSIPPHAAVGYTF. The CDR3 nucleotides read TGTGCCAGTAGTATTCCACCGCACGCGGCGGTTGGCTACACCTTC.